This TCR beta chain was documented in a study of blood T cell repertoires in COVID-19. The wider study: Samples representing acute and convalescent COVID-19 were sourced from the United States, Italy and Spain.

The CDR3 consists of 14 residues. Germline V gives CDR1 LGHDT, CDR2 YNNKEL (reference sequence). V was pared by 2 bases and J by 3 bases, with 11 bases between. As originally analysed: By means of reference gene primer amplification, nucleated cell counts were estimated. Sequenced by immunoSEQ multiplex PCR; TCRdb stores in-frame clones only, minus some. V, J and clone size reflect that table, while D and trimming were determined from the DNA. This table holds over 250,000 clones, roughly 80% found once. This receptor was obtained from a woman aged 45 to 65 who had recovered from COVID-19. The chain carries TRBV3-1 (or the pseudogene TRBV3-2) and TRBJ2-7, with a tentative D call TRBD1 (6 bases). Sequences were obtained from peripheral blood. The CDR3 coding sequence is TGTGCCAGCAGCCAACTACAGGGAAACTACGAGCAGTACTTC. It codes for CASSQLQGNYEQYF.